Below, 9 T cell receptor beta chains from the same sample are listed, as sequenced in a study of T cell changes during pregnancy in multiple sclerosis. Libraries were prepared by immunoSEQ multiplex PCR; TCRdb keeps only in-frame clonotypes and omits some of them. The repertoire holds about 60,000 clones, with about 91% as singletons. This specimen consisted of peripheral blood, obtained in the first trimester of pregnancy. All receptors derive from a female donor with multiple sclerosis, enrolled in a pregnancy study.

The chain recombines TRBV6-6 with TRBJ2-7; 8 bases align to TRBD2. Germline CDR1 is MNHNY and CDR2 is SVGAGI (reference sequence). The CDR3 totals 15 residues. Unmatched junction bases numbered 11, after V lost 6 bases and J lost 4 bases. CDR3 in DNA: TGTGCCAGCAGCTCCTCCGGGACTAGTCTTTACGAGCAGTACTTC. It yields the protein CASSSSGTSLYEQYF.

The chain combines TRBV6-5 with TRBJ2-3, with D perhaps TRBD2 (6 bases). The CDR3 spans 15 residues. Germline CDR1 reads MNHEY; CDR2 reads SVGAGI. V shed 6 bases and J shed 0 bases, with 13 bases lying between them. The CDR3 nucleotides are TGTGCCAGCAGCCGAGGGGACTCCAGCACAGATACGCAGTATTTT. It codes for CASSRGDSSTDTQYF.

V usage is TRBV7-8 and J usage is TRBJ1-5; D not resolved. Trimming cost V 4 bases and J 8 bases, with 15 bases left between them. Germline CDR1 SGHVS, CDR2 FQNEAQ. This CDR3 has 14 residues. CDR3 nucleotides: TGTGCCAGCAGCTCTAGAAACAATTTTGAGCCCCAGCATTTT. This encodes CASSSRNNFEPQHF.

Points on this clone: At one of its ends the junction is not consistent with the germline gene, which may arise from a read error. The genes are TRBV18 and TRBJ2-7; 7 positions match TRBD1. The CDR3 contains 13 residues. Per germline, CDR1 KGHSH and CDR2 LQKENI. CDR3 nucleotides: TGTGCCAGCGCACCGGGACAGCCGTACGAGCAGTACTTC. Encoded protein: CASAPGQPYEQYF. The entire variable domain, with the rest obtained from reference TRBV18 and TRBJ2-7, is as follows: NAGVMQNPRHLVRRRGQEARLRCSPMKGHSHVYWYRQLPEEGLKFMVYLQKENIIDESGMPKERFSAEFPKEGPSILRIQQVVRGDSAAYFCASAPGQPYEQYFGPGTRLTVT.

V gene TRBV5-1 combines with J gene TRBJ2-7, with 7 bases fitting TRBD1. CDR1 is SGHRS and CDR2 is YFSETQ in the germline V gene. CDR3 length equals 14 residues. V dropped 2 bases and J dropped 1; count of bases not matched to a gene: 3. CDR3 region: CASSFRTGSYEQYF. The CDR3 DNA sequence: TGCGCCAGCAGCTTTCGGACAGGATCCTACGAGCAGTACTTC.

The V gene is TRBV2, the J gene TRBJ1-2, with 8 bases lining up with TRBD1. J was trimmed by 8 bases and V by 7 bases; bases with no gene match: 6. The CDR3 consists of 12 residues. Germline V gene data show CDR1 as SNHLY and CDR2 as FYNNEI. As DNA, the CDR3 is TGTGCCAGCAAGGGACAGGTGCGAGGCTACACCTTC. It encodes CASKGQVRGYTF.

V and J are TRBV18 and TRBJ1-4; D is possibly TRBD1 (6 bases). V shed 5 bases and J shed 2 bases, with 12 bases lying between them. The CDR3 has 15 amino acids. Germline V gene sequence: CDR1 KGHSH, CDR2 LQKENI. CDR3 region: CASSSAGATNEKLFF. The CDR3 DNA reads as TGTGCCAGCTCATCTGCAGGGGCTACTAATGAAAAACTGTTTTTT. The variable domain in full, completed from reference TRBV18 and TRBJ1-4, reads NAGVMQNPRHLVRRRGQEARLRCSPMKGHSHVYWYRQLPEEGLKFMVYLQKENIIDESGMPKERFSAEFPKEGPSILRIQQVVRGDSAAYFCASSSAGATNEKLFFGSGTQLSVL.

The chain recombines TRBV25-1 with TRBJ1-4, with 7 bases that match TRBD1. J was trimmed by 0 bases and V by 3 bases; bases with no gene match: 4. The CDR3 has 16 amino acids. The germline V gene has CDR1 MGHDK and CDR2 SYGVNS. The CDR3 DNA follows: TGTGCCAGCAGTGAGGGGACAGTTGCAACTAATGAAAAACTGTTTTTT. Residues: CASSEGTVATNEKLFF. The variable domain in full, with the rest retrieved from reference TRBV25-1 and TRBJ1-4, is EADIYQTPRYLVIGTGKKITLECSQTMGHDKMYWYQQDPGMELHLIHYSYGVNSTEKGDLSSESTVSRIRTEHFPLTLESARPSHTSQYLCASSEGTVATNEKLFFGSGTQLSVL.

The rearrangement uses TRBV5-6 and TRBJ1-2; 7 bases align to TRBD1. CDR1 is SGHDT, CDR2 YYEEEE, per germline. Germline trimming cut 2 bases from V and 6 bases from J; bases unmatched to any gene: 13. The CDR3 sequence is 16 residues long. CDR3 region: CASSFADFTGADGYTF. CDR3 DNA sequence: TGTGCCAGCAGCTTCGCGGATTTTACAGGGGCTGATGGCTACACCTTC.